Listed below are T cell receptor beta chains from one sample, sequenced in a study of blood T cells in healthy people across ages. TCRdb ran MiXCR on the 5' RACE reads and lists one entry per CDR3 protein. Of roughly 800,000 distinct CDR3 sequences in the sample, more than 45% were seen once. What was sequenced was blood. These receptors came from a young man in good health. Both conserved end residues are trimmed from each CDR3. The order of the fields is CDR3 protein, V gene, J gene.

CDR3: SAPASAGLETQY; V: TRBV20-1; J: TRBJ2-5
CDR3: ASSLDYTTDTQY; V: TRBV7-2; J: TRBJ2-3
CDR3: SVEDPRLWETQY; V: TRBV29-1; J: TRBJ2-5
CDR3: ASTPTNTGELF; V: TRBV28; J: TRBJ2-2
CDR3: ASRPSSGDGTQY; V: TRBV28; J: TRBJ2-5
CDR3: SARVLAGSTDTQY; V: TRBV20-1; J: TRBJ2-3
CDR3: ASSNASSSSDNEQF; V: TRBV21-1; J: TRBJ2-1
CDR3: ASSSVAGRGTDTQY; V: TRBV28; J: TRBJ2-3
CDR3: ASSQELGLAGGWQF; V: TRBV4-2; J: TRBJ2-1
CDR3: AGAAGGYEQF; V: TRBV30; J: TRBJ2-1
CDR3: ASSPPGTRYFSSYNEQF; V: TRBV28; J: TRBJ2-1